This is a list of T cell receptor beta chains from one sample in a study of PD-1 blockade in classical Hodgkin lymphoma. The repertoire was sequenced with immunoSEQ multiplex PCR; TCRdb's copy has only in-frame clones and lacks some. There are 60,000 or so clones in the sample; roughly nine tenths occur only once, and 9.7% lies in the top ten. This material consisted of peripheral blood mononuclear cells (PBMCs), taken at baseline. The source is a human donor with classical Hodgkin lymphoma. Each CDR3 is given with its conserved first and last residue. The D gene is left open where the match is weak. Clone size is given for some rows only: seen once, a few or many times, or a class if the clone is expanded.

>once|NA|TRBV11-2|TRBJ2-1
TGTGCCAGCAGCTTACGGACGGGTGAGGGAAGACTCCGCCCTTTGCAGTTCTTC
CASSLRTGEGRLRPLQFF
>NA|NA|TRBV7-8|TRBJ2-3
TGTGCCAGCAGCTTACTTCAAACAGATACGCAGTATTTT
CASSLLQTDTQYF
>NA|TRBD1|TRBV5-1|TRBJ1-1
TGCGCCAGCAGCTTGGCTACAGGGGGGAACACTGAAGCTTTCTTT
CASSLATGGNTEAFF
>NA|NA|TRBV14|TRBJ1-3
TGTGCCAGCAGCCAGTCAAGGGGGGTTTTCGGAAACACCATATATTTT
CASSQSRGVFGNTIYF
>NA|TRBD1|TRBV28|TRBJ2-1
TGTGCCAGCGGGACAGGGTCGAGGAATGAGCAGTTCTTC
CASGTGSRNEQFF
>NA|NA|TRBV7-9|TRBJ1-5
TGTGCCAGCAGCCCCAAGGACAGTTATCAGCCCCAGCATTTT
CASSPKDSYQPQHF
>NA|TRBD1|TRBV6-1|TRBJ1-5
TGTGCCAGCAGTGAGTGGGTCAGGGGGCTCCCCCCAAATCAGCCCCAGCATTTT
CASSEWVRGLPPNQPQHF
>once|TRBD1|TRBV28|TRBJ2-7
TGTGCCAGCAGTTACGGGGACAGGCTCCCGGACGAGCAGTACTTC
CASSYGDRLPDEQYF
>once|TRBD2|TRBV18|TRBJ2-2
TGTGCCAGCTCGAAGCGGGGGGCGAACACCGGGGAGCTGTTTTTT
CASSKRGANTGELFF
>NA|TRBD1|TRBV28|TRBJ2-5
TGTGCCAGCAGTTTAACTTTCGGACAGGGCCAAGAGACCCAGTACTTC
CASSLTFGQGQETQYF
>NA|TRBD1|TRBV6-1|TRBJ1-4
TGTGCCAGCAGTGCCGTCCCGGGACAGTACGAAAAACTGTTTTTT
CASSAVPGQYEKLFF
>NA|NA|TRBV28|TRBJ2-3
TGTGCCAGCAGTTTCTGGGATCGATCAGATACGCAGTATTTT
CASSFWDRSDTQYF
>NA|NA|TRBV6-1|TRBJ2-5
TGTGCCAGCAGTGGGGGGATTTTGTTTGTAGAGACCCAGTACTTC
CASSGGILFVETQYF
>NA|NA|TRBV27|TRBJ2-2
TGTGCCAGCAGTCCTTGGACCTCGAACACCGGGGAGCTGTTTTTT
CASSPWTSNTGELFF
>NA|NA|TRBV21-1|TRBJ1-2
TGTGCCAGCAGCAAAATGTTCCGGGGACAGGCGAGACCCCTTAATGGCTACACCTTC
CASSKMFRGQARPLNGYTF
>NA|NA|TRBV28|TRBJ1-3
TGTGCCAGCAGATGGACAGCCGTGCCGCCGGGAAACACCATATATTTT
CASRWTAVPPGNTIYF
>NA|NA|TRBV4-1|TRBJ1-2
TGCGCCAGCAGCCAAGAGAGGACCACTTTAAGCGGCTACACCTTC
CASSQERTTLSGYTF